The 26 T cell receptor beta chains in this list originate from one sample, sequenced in a study of a mutant IDH1 vaccine in newly diagnosed glioma. Time point in this sample: week 23, last vaccination. The study gave 300 ug of mutant IDH1 20-mer peptide per vaccine dose, with topical imiquimod. No antigen is known for these receptors. Libraries were prepared by immunoSEQ multiplex PCR; TCRdb keeps only in-frame clonotypes and omits some of them. The sample contains roughly 76,000 clones, approximately 85% of which appear only once. Sample: PBMCs, taken from a glioma patient whose treatment included an IDH1 peptide vaccine. The receptors originated from a man under 40 with glioma. Some clones in this sample may be carry-over from other donors' samples.

The rearrangement joins TRBV7-6 to TRBJ2-7, with 8 bases identical to TRBD1. V lost 4 bases, J lost 6 bases, and 2 bases stayed unmatched. The length of the CDR3 is 12 residues. Germline lookup yields CDR1 SGHVS and CDR2 FNYEAQ. In nucleotides, the CDR3 is TGTGCCAGCAGCTGGGACAGGTCCGAGCAGTACTTC. It encodes CASSWDRSEQYF.

The V gene is TRBV10-3, the J gene TRBJ2-1; the match to TRBD2 covers 10 bases. CDR1 and CDR2 (germline): ENHRY, SYGVKD. With V trimmed by 4 bases and J by 0 bases, 3 bases remained unmatched. CDR3 length: 16 residues. The CDR3 sequence: CAISGTSGVSYNEQFF. CDR3 DNA: TGTGCCATCAGTGGTACTAGCGGGGTCTCCTACAATGAGCAGTTCTTC.

The CDR3 sequence: CAWLRNDGRAFGKLFF. CDR3 DNA sequence: TGTGCCTGGCTTCGCAACGATGGGAGGGCTTTTGGAAAACTGTTTTTT. The chain employs TRBV30 and TRBJ1-4; no clear D. The V gene's germline CDR1 is GTSNPN and CDR2 SVGIG (reference sequence). The V and J ends lost 5 bases and 10 bases respectively, with 26 bases between them. This CDR3 has 16 residues.

This clone was observed a single time. The CDR3 nucleotides are TGTGCCAGCAGCTTCCAGAGTGGGGTCCCGAAGCAGTTCTTC. It translates to CASSFQSGVPKQFF. The chain joins TRBV5-6 to TRBJ2-1; the D is unclear. Germline-derived CDR1 and CDR2 are SGHDT and YYEEEE. Trimming cost V 2 bases and J 11 bases, with 17 bases left between them. The CDR3 covers 14 residues.

The V gene is TRBV7-2, the J gene TRBJ1-5; D is undetermined. The V gene lost 5 bases and the J gene lost 2 bases, with 13 bases spanning the gap. CDR3 length equals 15 residues. The germline CDR1 and CDR2 sequences are SGHTA and FQGNSA. The CDR3 reads CASSPLGIGNQPQHF. For the CDR3, the DNA is TGTGCCAGCAGCCCATTGGGCATAGGCAATCAGCCCCAGCATTTT.

V is TRBV11-3 and J is TRBJ2-2, with 7 bases matching TRBD1. CDR3 length: 16 residues. Germline V CDR1 and CDR2: SGHNT, YENEEA. V dropped 0 bases and J dropped 4; count of bases not matched to a gene: 5. CDR3: CASSLDPRQGTGELFF. DNA for the CDR3: TGTGCCAGCAGCTTAGATCCCCGACAGGGCACCGGGGAGCTGTTTTTT.

The chain couples TRBV30 to TRBJ1-1; perhaps TRBD1 as D (5 bases). The V end lost 2 bases, the J end lost 2 bases, and 12 bases lay between the germline ends. The germline V gene has CDR1 GTSNPN and CDR2 SVGIG (reference sequence). The CDR3 is 14 amino acids. The CDR3 DNA is TGTGCCTGGAGTTCCCGCGGGGGTAACACTGAAGCTTTCTTT. It yields the protein CAWSSRGGNTEAFF.

The count of this clone is one. V is TRBV7-9 and J is TRBJ2-1, with a weak D call TRBD2 (7 bases). The V and J ends lost 3 bases and 1 base respectively, with 13 bases between them. CDR1 SEHNR and CDR2 FQNEAQ come from the germline V gene (reference sequence). The CDR3 has 16 amino acids. The CDR3 region has the DNA TGTGCCAGCAGCTTGGGGGCCGGGGGGTCCTACAATGAGCAGTTCTTC. Translated, it gives CASSLGAGGSYNEQFF.

This sequence joins TRBV18 and TRBJ2-1, with unresolved D. Between the trimmed V and J ends, which lost 6 bases and 0 bases, there was a span of 18 bases. Germline V gene sequence: CDR1 KGHSH, CDR2 LQKENI. The length of the CDR3 is 17 residues. CDR3 amino acids: CASSRLGVGSSYNEQFF. In DNA form, the CDR3 reads TGTGCCAGCTCGCGCCTGGGCGTCGGAAGCTCCTACAATGAGCAGTTCTTC.

The CDR3 DNA sequence: TGTGCCAGCAGTGCCCCCAGGGGGTCGGGGGAAACTGGAAACACCATATATTTT. Translated, it gives CASSAPRGSGETGNTIYF. V and J are TRBV2 and TRBJ1-3; 7 nucleotides match TRBD1. The CDR3 runs 18 residues. CDR1 and CDR2 (germline): SNHLY, FYNNEI. The ends lost 4 bases at V and 2 bases at J; junction bases unmatched: 14.

The V call is TRBV7-9, the J call TRBJ1-1; possible D gene TRBD1, 5 bases. The CDR3 spans 16 residues. The ends were cut back, 1 base at V and 1 base at J, with 13 bases in the middle. Germline lookup yields CDR1 SEHNR and CDR2 FQNEAQ (reference sequence). CDR3 amino acids: CASSLVLGDPNTEAFF. DNA of the CDR3: TGTGCCAGCAGCTTAGTTTTAGGGGACCCGAACACTGAAGCTTTCTTT.

With respect to this clone: This sample also contains other DNA sequences that code for the same CDR3. This chain uses TRBV5-8 with TRBJ1-4; perhaps TRBD1 as D (5 bases). The CDR3 covers 14 residues. The germline V and J ends were trimmed by 3 bases and 4 bases, with 10 bases remaining between them. Germline CDR1 and CDR2: SGHTS and YDEGEE. The CDR3 sequence is CASSSGTVNEKLFF. The CDR3 nucleotides are TGTGCCAGCAGCTCCGGGACGGTTAATGAAAAACTGTTTTTT.

DNA of the CDR3: TGTGCCAGCAGCTTACAGGGGTGGTCCTACGAGCAGTACTTC. Translated: CASSLQGWSYEQYF. The chain joins TRBV11-2 to TRBJ2-7; D is possibly TRBD1 (6 bases). This CDR3 has 14 residues. The V gene lost 2 bases and the J gene lost 1 base, with 9 bases spanning the gap. CDR1 is SGHAT and CDR2 is FQNNGV in the germline V gene.

The CDR3 here is CASSPRGTRGYGYTF. The CDR3 DNA is TGTGCCAGTAGTCCCCGGGGAACAAGAGGCTATGGCTACACCTTC. The rearrangement joins TRBV19 to TRBJ1-2; D unresolved. Deletions cut 5 bases from V and 4 bases from J, with 17 bases between. The CDR3 is 15 amino acids. CDR1 and CDR2 from the germline V gene are LNHDA and SQIVND (reference sequence).

V gene TRBV4-2 combines with J gene TRBJ1-4; unclear D gene. Trimming shortened V by 0 bases and J by 5 bases, and 16 bases separated the two germline ends. The CDR3 totals 17 residues. Germline CDR1 is LGHNA and CDR2 is YNFKEQ. The CDR3 sequence: CASSQDGYPIKNEKLFF. CDR3 bases: TGTGCCAGCAGCCAAGATGGTTATCCTATAAAAAATGAAAAACTGTTTTTT.

This clone has only a few counts. The chain joins TRBV7-9 to TRBJ1-1, with D tentatively TRBD1 (6 bases). Trimming removed 1 base at V and 2 bases at J, with 8 bases between. Germline V gene lookup returns CDR1 SEHNR and CDR2 FQNEAQ (reference sequence). The CDR3 is 14 amino acids. The CDR3 DNA reads as TGTGCCAGCAGCTTAGGGACAGCCAACACTGAAGCTTTCTTT. Amino acid sequence: CASSLGTANTEAFF.

This sequence joins TRBV19 and TRBJ1-5; D is ambiguous. The germline gives CDR1 LNHDA, CDR2 SQIVND (reference sequence). The V end was cut by 1 base, the J end by 4 bases, with 8 bases between. The CDR3 sequence is 14 residues long. This CDR3 reads CASSIGHQNQPQHF. DNA of the CDR3: TGTGCCAGTAGTATAGGGCATCAGAATCAGCCCCAGCATTTT.

The chain joins TRBV27 to TRBJ1-5; TRBD1 matches at 10 bases. Germline CDR1 is MNHEY and CDR2 is SMNVEV (reference sequence). CDR3 size: 15 residues. Trimming took 6 bases from V and 2 from J; bases not matched to a gene: 4. CDR3 in amino acids: CASRLTGGGNQPQHF. CDR3 sequence (DNA): TGTGCCAGCAGGTTGACAGGGGGCGGCAATCAGCCCCAGCATTTT.

V usage is TRBV5-8 and J usage is TRBJ2-3; D is ambiguous. Germline V gene sequence: CDR1 SGHTS, CDR2 YDEGEE. V lost 2 bases, J lost 5 bases, and 9 bases lay in between. The CDR3 totals 13 residues. The DNA for the CDR3 is TGTGCCAGCAGCTTCCTTGATAGAGATACGCAGTATTTT. It yields the protein CASSFLDRDTQYF. The entire variable domain, with the rest obtained from reference TRBV5-8 and TRBJ2-3, is as follows: EAGVTQSPTHLIKTRGQQATLRCSPISGHTSVYWYQQALGLGLQFLLWYDEGEERNRGNFPPRFSGRQFPNYSSELNVNALELEDSALYLCASSFLDRDTQYFGPGTRLTVL.

The V gene is TRBV7-9, the J gene TRBJ2-1; a weak D match, TRBD2 (6 bases). Trimming removed 5 bases at V and 7 bases at J, with 18 bases between. Per germline, CDR1 SEHNR and CDR2 FQNEAQ (reference sequence). This CDR3 is 15 amino acids long. CDR3 in DNA: TGTGCCAGCAGCCCGGAGGGCAGGGTCAGGAATGAGCAGTTCTTC. It specifies CASSPEGRVRNEQFF.

The chain combines TRBV9 with TRBJ1-2; D may be TRBD1 (5 bases). This CDR3 has 13 residues. Trimming took 0 bases from V and 11 from J, leaving 14 bases between them. The germline gives CDR1 SGDLS, CDR2 YYNGEE. The CDR3 spells CASSVGGDSGYTF. CDR3 nucleotides: TGTGCCAGCAGCGTAGGCGGCGACAGTGGTTACACCTTC.

V and J are TRBV5-4 and TRBJ2-5; D possibly corresponds to TRBD2 (6 bases). The CDR3 sequence is 15 residues long. The germline CDR1 and CDR2 sequences are SGHNT and YYREEE (reference sequence). Trimming stripped 4 bases from V and 3 bases from J, with 16 bases between. In DNA form, the CDR3 reads TGTGCCAGCAGCCTACCCCCGGGGGTGGAAGAGACCCAGTACTTC. Amino acid sequence: CASSLPPGVEETQYF.

This clone was seen more than once but under ten times. The chain joins TRBV2 to TRBJ2-2; 9 bases map to TRBD2. Germline assignment: CDR1 SNHLY and CDR2 FYNNEI. V shed 6 bases, J shed 6 bases, and the junction held 5 bases outside the gene matches. The CDR3 is 14 amino acids. The CDR3 DNA is TGTGCCAGCAGGGCGGGAGGGCTCGCCGGGGAGCTGTTTTTT. It specifies CASRAGGLAGELFF.

This clone was seen more than once but under ten times. This sequence joins TRBV7-9 and TRBJ2-7; TRBD2 matches 7 bases. Germline CDR1 reads SEHNR; CDR2 reads FQNEAQ (reference sequence). V lost 6 bases to trimming and J lost 4 bases; unmatched junction nucleotides: 6. The CDR3 covers 13 residues. The CDR3 protein is CASRRSGEYEQYF. CDR3 in DNA: TGTGCCAGCAGACGCAGCGGGGAGTACGAGCAGTACTTC.

The chain links TRBV10-2 to TRBJ2-5, with unresolved D. The end of the DNA fits TRBJ2-7 better, so the J call may be wrong. CDR1 and CDR2 (germline): WSHSY, SAAADI. The CDR3 consists of 13 residues. CDR3 in amino acids: CASTIVASDEQYF. CDR3 bases: TGCGCCAGCACGATAGTTGCGTCGGACGAGCAGTACTTC.

The V gene is TRBV19, the J gene TRBJ2-2; D ambiguous. Germline CDR1 and CDR2: LNHDA and SQIVND (reference sequence). V dropped 5 bases and J dropped 3 bases, with 13 bases sitting between them. CDR3 length equals 15 residues. The chain's CDR3 is CASSGRVGDTGELFF. The DNA of the CDR3 is TGTGCCAGTAGTGGCCGAGTTGGGGACACCGGGGAGCTGTTTTTT.